A selection of T cell receptor beta chains follows, all from one sample in a study of blood T cells in healthy people across ages. From the 5' RACE reads, TCRdb called clonotypes with MiXCR, one entry per CDR3 protein. The table lists around 1.5 million distinct CDR3 sequences, approximately 38% of them singletons. Sequencing was done on a sample of blood. The source is a woman under 30 in good health. The CDR3 runs from the conserved cysteine through the conserved F or W. The D gene is left open where the match is weak. Clone size is given for some rows only: seen once, a few or many times, or a class if the clone is expanded.

V	size	J	D	CDR3	DNA
TRBV4-1	few	TRBJ2-1	-	CASSQEPINEQFF	TGCGCCAGCAGCCAAGAACCGATCAATGAGCAGTTCTTC
TRBV7-2	-	TRBJ2-7	TRBD1	CASSYRTGEYEQYF	TGTGCCAGCAGCTATAGGACAGGGGAATACGAGCAGTACTTC
TRBV7-9	few	TRBJ2-7	-	CAVTGTQPYEQYF	TGTGCCGTCACCGGGACCCAGCCCTACGAGCAGTACTTC
TRBV28	-	TRBJ2-1	-	CASIASGGNNEQFF	TGTGCCAGCATTGCCTCCGGAGGAAACAATGAGCAGTTCTTC
TRBV4-2	-	TRBJ1-2	TRBD1	CASSPTTGEVYGYTF	TGTGCCAGCAGCCCGACGACAGGGGAGGTTTATGGCTACACCTTC
TRBV28	-	TRBJ2-5	TRBD1	CASSLPGQGFGEQYF	TGTGCCAGCAGTTTACCGGGACAGGGTTTCGGAGAGCAGTACTTC
TRBV2	few	TRBJ2-5	-	CASKSGAGETQYF	TGTGCCAGCAAATCGGGAGCTGGAGAGACCCAGTACTTC
TRBV5-1	few	TRBJ2-1	TRBD1	CASSPPTGDTYNEQFF	TGCGCCAGCAGCCCCCCGACAGGGGATACCTACAATGAGCAGTTCTTC
TRBV2	-	TRBJ1-6	-	CASTHTSSSSYNSPLHF	TGTGCCAGCACCCATACGTCGAGTAGCTCCTATAATTCACCCCTCCACTTT
TRBV7-2	-	TRBJ2-7	-	CASSLDPGGPNEQYF	TGTGCCAGCAGCTTAGATCCGGGGGGCCCCAACGAGCAGTACTTC
TRBV2	once	TRBJ2-1	TRBD2	CASSVRREKNEQFF	TGTGCCAGCAGTGTCAGGCGGGAGAAAAATGAGCAGTTCTTC
TRBV15	few	TRBJ1-5	-	CATSRGPGALGNQPQHF	TGTGCCACCAGCAGAGGTCCAGGGGCCTTAGGGAATCAGCCCCAGCATTTT
TRBV4-1	-	TRBJ2-7	-	CVSSQDGAGSYEQYF	TGCGTCAGCAGCCAAGACGGGGCAGGGTCCTACGAGCAGTACTTC
TRBV20-1	few	TRBJ2-5	TRBD1	CSARDPQGLWETQYF	TGCAGTGCTAGAGACCCACAGGGGTTATGGGAGACCCAGTACTTC
TRBV20-1	-	TRBJ2-3	-	CSARDWTHQDTQYF	TGCAGTGCTAGAGATTGGACCCACCAAGATACGCAGTATTTT
TRBV5-1	many	TRBJ2-1	TRBD1	CASSHGGTGANEQFF	TGCGCCAGCAGCCATGGCGGGACAGGGGCCAATGAGCAGTTCTTC
TRBV7-9	-	TRBJ2-3	TRBD2	CTSSLVSGGGTDTQYF	TGTACCAGCAGCTTAGTGTCGGGAGGAGGGACAGATACGCAGTATTTT
TRBV20-1	few	TRBJ2-1	-	CSARVGVGPPGNEQFF	TGCAGTGCTAGAGTAGGGGTTGGTCCGCCAGGCAATGAGCAGTTCTTC
TRBV20-1	-	TRBJ2-2	TRBD1	CSARAHSRQGHYTGELFF	TGCAGTGCTAGAGCTCACTCTCGACAGGGGCACTACACCGGGGAGCTGTTTTTT
TRBV7-9	-	TRBJ2-3	TRBD2	CASSSWGLGLAGGTQYF	TGTGCCAGCAGCTCGTGGGGGCTAGGACTAGCGGGAGGTACGCAGTATTTT
TRBV6-1	-	TRBJ2-4	TRBD2	CASSEATSGTPAKNIQYF	TGTGCCAGCAGTGAAGCCACTAGCGGGACCCCAGCCAAAAACATTCAGTACTTC
TRBV4-1	few	TRBJ2-7	TRBD1	CASSQDWSRDRVIYEQYF	TGCGCCAGCAGCCAAGATTGGAGCCGGGACAGGGTTATCTACGAGCAGTACTTC
TRBV2	-	TRBJ2-5	-	CASSVYGSPARTQYF	TGTGCCAGCAGTGTCTACGGAAGCCCCGCGAGGACCCAGTACTTC
TRBV20-1	-	TRBJ1-1	-	CSAKEGSREAFF	TGCAGTGCTAAGGAAGGAAGTCGTGAAGCTTTCTTT
TRBV24-1	few	TRBJ2-3	TRBD2	CATSGSGLAGVDTQYF	TGTGCCACCAGTGGGTCCGGACTAGCGGGGGTAGATACGCAGTATTTT
TRBV20-1	few	TRBJ2-3	-	CSARASGAWGADTQYF	TGCAGTGCTAGAGCTAGTGGGGCATGGGGAGCAGATACGCAGTATTTT
TRBV2	few	TRBJ2-3	-	CASSESSGLTDTQYF	TGTGCCAGCAGTGAGTCCAGCGGACTCACAGATACGCAGTATTTT
TRBV4-2	-	TRBJ1-1	TRBD1	CASSQRQGPRQGVTEAFF	TGTGCCAGCAGCCAGAGACAGGGTCCCAGACAAGGGGTCACTGAAGCTTTCTTT
TRBV12-3/TRBV12-4	few	TRBJ2-3	-	CASSSQGFTDTQYF	TGTGCCAGCAGTTCGCAGGGGTTCACAGATACGCAGTATTTT
TRBV9	-	TRBJ1-1	-	CAGGEGLNTEAFF	TGTGCCGGCGGAGAGGGCTTGAACACTGAAGCTTTCTTT
TRBV9	few	TRBJ2-3	TRBD2	CASSATSGTQYF	TGTGCCAGCAGCGCTACTAGCGGGACGCAGTATTTT
TRBV20-1	-	TRBJ2-5	-	CSARNPRGPQETQYF	TGCAGTGCTAGAAACCCGAGGGGCCCACAAGAGACCCAGTACTTC
TRBV12-3/TRBV12-4	-	TRBJ2-1	TRBD1	CASSSWGQGASNEQFF	TGTGCCAGCAGTTCCTGGGGACAGGGGGCGTCGAATGAGCAGTTCTTC
TRBV2	-	TRBJ2-1	TRBD2	CASSELIAGSNEQFF	TGTGCCAGCAGTGAGTTGATAGCGGGATCAAATGAGCAGTTCTTC
TRBV4-1	-	TRBJ2-7	TRBD2	CASSREGLGDEQYF	TGCGCCAGCAGCCGGGAGGGACTAGGCGACGAGCAGTACTTC
TRBV7-2	-	TRBJ1-4	-	CASSHGRGRGNEKLFF	TGTGCCAGCAGTCATGGTAGAGGTCGGGGAAATGAAAAACTGTTTTTT
TRBV10-2	few	TRBJ2-3	-	CASSVPSGTDTQYF	TGCGCCAGCAGTGTACCAAGCGGCACAGATACGCAGTATTTT
TRBV29-1	-	TRBJ2-7	-	CSVEGVRGEYEQYF	TGCAGCGTTGAAGGGGTGAGGGGAGAGTACGAGCAGTACTTC
TRBV21-1	-	TRBJ2-1	-	CASSKGFLAGGSYNEQFF	TGTGCCAGCAGCAAAGGTTTTCTAGCGGGGGGCTCCTACAATGAGCAGTTCTTC
TRBV27	many	TRBJ1-2	TRBD1	CASSLTGGNYGYTF	TGTGCCAGCAGTTTGACAGGGGGCAACTATGGCTACACCTTC
TRBV6-2/TRBV6-3	-	TRBJ2-5	-	CASSSDPKRKKPPETQYF	TGTGCCAGCAGCTCAGACCCGAAGCGGAAAAAACCCCCAGAGACCCAGTACTTC
TRBV5-4	-	TRBJ2-5	-	CASSPGREKIQETQYF	TGTGCCAGCAGCCCTGGGAGAGAAAAAATACAAGAGACCCAGTACTTC
TRBV12-3/TRBV12-4	few	TRBJ2-5	TRBD2	CASSLKWASGSLGKTQYF	TGTGCCAGCAGTTTAAAGTGGGCTAGCGGTTCCCTGGGTAAGACCCAGTACTTC
TRBV5-1	-	TRBJ1-2	TRBD1	CASSSLGQGPLSYGYTF	TGCGCCAGCAGCTCCCTGGGACAGGGGCCCCTATCTTATGGCTACACCTTC
TRBV12-3/TRBV12-4	-	TRBJ1-4	-	CASSSGPLEKLFF	TGTGCCAGCAGCTCGGGACCTTTGGAAAAACTGTTTTTT
TRBV3-1	-	TRBJ1-6	TRBD1	CASTPTGTGYNSPLHF	TGTGCCAGCACCCCAACAGGGACAGGTTATAATTCACCCCTCCACTTT
TRBV20-1	-	TRBJ1-5	-	CSASDGRGNQPQHF	TGCAGTGCTAGTGACGGCCGGGGCAATCAGCCCCAGCATTTT
TRBV5-1	-	TRBJ2-3	TRBD2	CASAASGISTDTQYF	TGCGCCAGCGCCGCAAGCGGGATTAGCACAGATACGCAGTATTTT
TRBV5-1	-	TRBJ1-1	TRBD1	CASRRTGLDTEAFF	TGCGCCAGCAGGAGGACAGGGCTGGACACTGAAGCTTTCTTT
TRBV10-3	few	TRBJ2-7	TRBD1	CAISESRGQLYEQYF	TGTGCCATCAGTGAGTCGAGGGGACAGTTATACGAGCAGTACTTC
TRBV6-2/TRBV6-3	once	TRBJ2-3	-	CASAPPGWPADTQYF	TGTGCCAGCGCTCCCCCGGGTTGGCCAGCGGATACGCAGTATTTT
TRBV5-1	-	TRBJ1-3	-	CASSPGPTSGNTIYF	TGCGCCAGCAGCCCGGGCCCCACCTCTGGAAACACCATATATTTT
TRBV7-2	once	TRBJ2-1	-	CASSLVAGLKDEQFF	TGTGCCAGCAGCTTAGTAGCAGGGCTTAAGGATGAGCAGTTCTTC
TRBV5-1	-	TRBJ2-7	-	CASSLSSSKSNYEQYF	TGCGCCAGCAGCTTGTCGTCGTCAAAGAGTAACTACGAGCAGTACTTC
TRBV4-1	-	TRBJ2-7	-	CASSQGPTGSYEQYF	TGCGCCAGCAGCCAGGGCCCAACAGGCTCCTACGAGCAGTACTTC